A single sample is the source of the 10 T cell receptor beta chains below, sequenced in a study of long-term antiretroviral therapy in people with HIV. Researchers report immunoSEQ v3.0 was run at survey level. The protocol was immunoSEQ multiplex PCR, while the TCRdb copy is restricted to in-frame clones and leaves out a portion. Among tens of thousands of clones listed, roughly nine tenths were seen once. The source was unsorted PBMCs, collected 2 years after starting antiretroviral therapy. Receptors were obtained from a man aged 45-65 years with HIV.

V and J are TRBV7-8 and TRBJ1-4, with unresolved D. V lost 0 bases and J 3 bases, leaving 8 bases between the germline ends. The CDR3 spans 15 residues. Germline V lookup: CDR1 SGHVS, CDR2 FQNEAQ. CDR3 sequence: CASSLALQSNEKLFF. CDR3 DNA: TGTGCCAGCAGCTTAGCGTTACAGTCTAATGAAAAACTGTTTTTT. Variable domain in full (rest from reference TRBV7-8 and TRBJ1-4): GAGVSQSPRYKVAKRGQDVALRCDPISGHVSLFWYQQALGQGPEFLTYFQNEAQLDKSGLPSDRFFAERPEGSVSTLKIQRTQQEDSAVYLCASSLALQSNEKLFFGSGTQLSVL.

The genes are TRBV7-8 and TRBJ1-4, with 7 positions matching TRBD1. The CDR3 runs 14 residues. The V gene end was trimmed by 3 bases and the J gene end by 7 bases; junction bases not matched to a gene: 5. CDR1 and CDR2 from the germline V gene are SGHVS and FQNEAQ. In nucleotides, the CDR3 is TGTGCCAGCAGCTTGACAGGGCGACGTGAAAAACTGTTTTTT. Its protein is CASSLTGRREKLFF.

This chain connects TRBV19 to TRBJ2-2; TRBD1 matches at 8 bases. The CDR3 sequence is 16 residues long. Germline trimming cut 3 bases from V and 3 bases from J; bases unmatched to any gene: 6. Germline V gives CDR1 LNHDA, CDR2 SQIVND (reference sequence). CDR3 nucleotide sequence: TGTGCCAGTAGTATGAGGACAGGGTCATACACCGGGGAGCTGTTTTTT. Translation gives CASSMRTGSYTGELFF.

The chain joins TRBV19 to TRBJ1-1; D not resolved. The V gene's germline CDR1 is LNHDA and CDR2 SQIVND (reference sequence). The ends were cut back, 5 bases at V and 5 bases at J, with 15 bases in the middle. The CDR3 consists of 14 residues. Written as DNA, the CDR3 is TGTGCCAGTAGTCTTGATGGTCCCCAAACTGAAGCTTTCTTT. As protein: CASSLDGPQTEAFF.

The chain combines TRBV11-2 with TRBJ2-3, with D perhaps assigned TRBD1 or TRBD2 (5 bases each). Trimming shortened V by 1 base and J by 1 base, and 6 bases separated the two germline ends. Germline V lookup: CDR1 SGHAT, CDR2 FQNNGV. The CDR3 contains 14 residues. The CDR3 loop is CASSLGGGTDTQYF. The CDR3 DNA follows: TGTGCCAGCAGCTTAGGAGGGGGCACAGATACGCAGTATTTT.

The J gene is TRBJ1-2, the V gene TRBV6-1, with a possible D match to TRBD1 (6 bases). CDR1 MNHNS and CDR2 SASEGT come from the germline V gene. The CDR3 extends over 15 amino acids. The V and J ends lost 3 bases and 0 bases respectively, with 11 bases between them. The CDR3 DNA follows: TGTGCCAGCAGTGATCCGGGACAAGCTAACTATGGCTACACCTTC. It translates to CASSDPGQANYGYTF.

The CDR3 DNA is TGTGCCAGCAGTTCCTCCACCGGGACTAGCGGGAGGGCAAATGAGCAGTTCTTC. Its protein is CASSSSTGTSGRANEQFF. The chain is built from TRBV6-4 and TRBJ2-1, with 16 nucleotides matching TRBD2. There are 18 residues in the CDR3. Looked up from germline, CDR1 is MRHNA and CDR2 is SNTAGT. The junction had 11 bases not matched to a gene; V was cut back by 5 bases and J by 7 bases.

This clone was seen only once. V usage is TRBV5-1 and J usage is TRBJ2-2, with 9 nucleotides matching TRBD1. V lost 2 bases and J lost 5; bases outside the gene matches: 4. The CDR3 totals 15 residues. Germline V gene lookup returns CDR1 SGHRS and CDR2 YFSETQ. This CDR3 is CASSFAGTGTGELFF. As DNA, the CDR3 is TGCGCCAGCAGCTTCGCCGGGACAGGGACCGGGGAGCTGTTTTTT.

This chain uses TRBV7-9 with TRBJ2-5, with D maybe TRBD1 (6 bases). V was pared by 1 base and J by 6 bases, with 15 bases between. CDR1 is SEHNR and CDR2 is FQNEAQ in the germline V gene (reference sequence). The CDR3 is 15 amino acids. The CDR3 protein is CASSLGQGNVKTQYF. The CDR3 DNA sequence: TGTGCCAGCAGCTTAGGGCAGGGGAATGTGAAGACCCAGTACTTC.

The CDR3 loop is CASSQPSLAVEKRSSYNEQFF. In DNA form, the CDR3 reads TGCGCCAGCAGCCAACCGAGTCTAGCGGTAGAAAAACGTAGCTCCTACAATGAGCAGTTCTTC. The chain combines TRBV4-3 with TRBJ2-1; 7 bases map to TRBD2. Trimming cost V 2 bases and J 0 bases; bases outside gene matches: 19. The germline V gene encodes CDR1 LGHNA and CDR2 YSLEER. The length of the CDR3 is 21 residues.